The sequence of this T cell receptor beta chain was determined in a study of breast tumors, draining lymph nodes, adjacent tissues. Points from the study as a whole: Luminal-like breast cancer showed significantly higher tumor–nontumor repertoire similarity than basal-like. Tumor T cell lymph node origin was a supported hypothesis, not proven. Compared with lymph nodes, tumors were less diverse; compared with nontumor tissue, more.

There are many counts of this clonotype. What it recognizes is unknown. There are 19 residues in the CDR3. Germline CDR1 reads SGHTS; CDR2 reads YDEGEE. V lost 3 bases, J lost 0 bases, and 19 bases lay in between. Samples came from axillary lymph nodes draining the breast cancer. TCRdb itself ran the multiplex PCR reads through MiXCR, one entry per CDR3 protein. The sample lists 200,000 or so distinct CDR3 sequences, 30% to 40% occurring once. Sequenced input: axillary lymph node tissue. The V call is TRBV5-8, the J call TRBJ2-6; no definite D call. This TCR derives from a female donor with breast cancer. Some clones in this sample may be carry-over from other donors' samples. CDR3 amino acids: CASSSPPSTVLSGANVLTF. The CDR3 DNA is TGTGCCAGCAGCTCCCCCCCCTCTACAGTCCTCTCTGGGGCCAACGTCCTGACTTTC.